The 6 T cell receptor beta chains reported below all come from one sample, sequenced in a study of CD4 and CD8 cells across lung adenocarcinoma regions. TCRdb fed the PCR reads into MiXCR, producing one record per CDR3 protein. Here the sample spans roughly 7,600 distinct CDR3 sequences, under 60% being singletons. The sample comprised CD8+ T cells from the center of a lung tumor. These receptors were obtained from a male donor with lung adenocarcinoma. The CD4 and CD8 labels of this study may be unreliable.

This clonotype was observed at least ten times. The CDR3 reads CASSRSGGIYNEQFF. In DNA, the CDR3 is TGTGCCAGCAGCCGTAGCGGGGGGATTTACAATGAGCAGTTCTTC. The gene calls are TRBV12-3 or TRBV12-4 and TRBJ2-1, with 10 bases aligning to TRBD2. V shed 6 bases, J shed 4 bases, and the junction held 6 bases outside the gene matches. The CDR3 spans 15 residues.

This clonotype was counted ten times or more. V usage is TRBV10-1 and J usage is TRBJ2-5; D not certain. With 0 bases removed from V and 4 bases from J, the gap between germline ends came to 6 bases. This CDR3 comprises 13 residues. The germline gives CDR1 WNHNN, CDR2 SYGVQD (reference sequence). The CDR3 DNA reads as TGCGCCAGCAGTGAGTCGGGCGGAGAGACCCAGTACTTC. Amino acid sequence: CASSESGGETQYF.

This chain connects TRBV9 to TRBJ2-7; D not certain. The ends were cut back, 0 bases at V and 0 bases at J, with 13 bases in the middle. From germline, CDR1 is SGDLS and CDR2 YYNGEE. The CDR3 runs to 16 residues. The CDR3: CASSVASQDHSYEQYF. DNA for the CDR3: TGTGCCAGCAGCGTAGCGAGTCAGGACCACTCCTACGAGCAGTACTTC. Full variable domain (missing parts from reference TRBV9 and TRBJ2-7): DSGVTQTPKHLITATGQRVTLRCSPRSGDLSVYWYQQSLDQGLQFLIQYYNGEERAKGNILERFSAQQFPDLHSELNLSSLELGDSALYFCASSVASQDHSYEQYFGPGTRLTVT.

Turning to this clonotype: Mismatch with germline at one junction end may stem from a read error. V gene TRBV9 combines with J gene TRBJ2-1; 8 nucleotides match TRBD2. The length of the CDR3 is 16 residues. Germline V gene sequence: CDR1 SGDLS, CDR2 YYNGEE. CDR3 nucleotides: TGTGCCAGCAGCGTAATGAGCGGGGGTTTCCAAGAGACCCCGTACTTC. Its translation: CASSVMSGGFQETPYF.

As regards this clonotype: A clone one base away is much larger, so this may be a read error. The chain has TRBV20-1 and TRBJ2-2; weak D call: TRBD2 (7 bases). In germline, CDR1 is DFQATT, CDR2 SNEGSKA (reference sequence). There are 13 residues in the CDR3. V was shortened by 5 bases and J by 9 bases, with 16 bases between the two germline ends. CDR3 sequence reads: CSARPRGARELFF. The CDR3 DNA reads as TGCAGTGCTCGTCCCCGGGGGGCCCGGGAGCTGTTTTTT.

V gene TRBV6-1 combines with J gene TRBJ2-5, with a tentative D call TRBD1 (6 bases). The germline V and J ends were trimmed by 6 bases and 2 bases, with 16 bases remaining between them. Germline V gene lookup returns CDR1 MNHNS and CDR2 SASEGT. CDR3 size: 15 residues. CDR3 sequence: CASSRHDRPQETQYF. The CDR3 coding sequence is TGTGCCAGCAGCCGACACGACAGGCCACAAGAGACCCAGTACTTC.